This TCR beta chain was captured in a study of blood T cell repertoires in COVID-19. Study information: Specimens from acute and convalescent COVID-19 originated in the United States, Italy and Spain. From T cells, B-cell-depleted T cells, or PBMCs came the material, which was cDNA or gDNA.

CDR3 length: 15 amino acids. Unmatched junction bases numbered 6, after V lost 4 bases and J lost 2 bases. The germline gives CDR1 SQVTM, CDR2 ANQGSEA. The authors' processing: How many nucleated cells were present was estimated from reference gene primer amplification. Data came from immunoSEQ multiplex PCR; TCRdb stores just in-frame clones and leaves some out. V and J calls and clone size are as listed in that table; D and trimming were resolved from the DNA. The sample includes over 40,000 clones, 65% to 90% seen only once; the top ten take just under 3%. The receptor was isolated from a woman at least 80 years old with acute or convalescent COVID-19. Material: peripheral blood. The genes are TRBV29-1 and TRBJ1-2; 11 bases agree with TRBD1. The CDR3 sequence: CSVAGQGVPNYGYTF. The CDR3 region has the DNA TGCAGCGTTGCGGGACAGGGGGTGCCCAACTATGGCTACACCTTC. The whole variable domain, filled in from reference TRBV29-1 and TRBJ1-2, reads SAVISQKPSRDICQRGTSLTIQCQVDSQVTMMFWYRQQPGQSLTLIATANQGSEATYESGFVIDKFPISRPNLTFSTLTVSNMSPEDSSIYLCSVAGQGVPNYGYTFGSGTRLTVV.